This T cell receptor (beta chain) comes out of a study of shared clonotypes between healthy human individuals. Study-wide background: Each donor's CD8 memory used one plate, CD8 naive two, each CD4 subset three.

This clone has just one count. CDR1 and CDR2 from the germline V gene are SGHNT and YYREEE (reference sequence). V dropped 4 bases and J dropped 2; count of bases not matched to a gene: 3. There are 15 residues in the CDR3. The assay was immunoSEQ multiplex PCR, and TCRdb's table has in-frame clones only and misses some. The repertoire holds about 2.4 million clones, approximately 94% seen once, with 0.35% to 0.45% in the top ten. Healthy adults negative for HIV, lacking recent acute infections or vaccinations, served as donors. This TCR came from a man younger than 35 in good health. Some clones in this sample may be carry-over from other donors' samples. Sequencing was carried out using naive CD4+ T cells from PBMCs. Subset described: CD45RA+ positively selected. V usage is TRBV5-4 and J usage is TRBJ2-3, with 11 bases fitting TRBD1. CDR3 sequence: CASSRTGGNTDTQYF. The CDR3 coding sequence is TGTGCCAGCAGCCGGACAGGGGGCAACACAGATACGCAGTATTTT.